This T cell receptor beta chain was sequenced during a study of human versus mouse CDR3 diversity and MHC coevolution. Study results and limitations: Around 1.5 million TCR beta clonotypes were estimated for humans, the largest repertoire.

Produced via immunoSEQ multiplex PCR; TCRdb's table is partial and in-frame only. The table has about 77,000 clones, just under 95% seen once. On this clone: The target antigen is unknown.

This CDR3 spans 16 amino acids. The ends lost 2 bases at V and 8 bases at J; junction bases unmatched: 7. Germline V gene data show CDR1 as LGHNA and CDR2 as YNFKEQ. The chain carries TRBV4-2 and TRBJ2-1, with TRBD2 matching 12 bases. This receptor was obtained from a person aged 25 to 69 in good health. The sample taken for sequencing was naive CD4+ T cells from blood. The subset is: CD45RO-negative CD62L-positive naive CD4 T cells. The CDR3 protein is CASSQTLAGGGDEQFF. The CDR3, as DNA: TGTGCCAGCAGCCAAACACTAGCGGGGGGAGGGGATGAGCAGTTCTTC.